Listed below are T cell receptor beta chains from one sample, sequenced in a study of control samples from healthy donors and cancer patients. Method: immunoSEQ multiplex PCR; TCRdb's copy keeps in-frame clones and lacks some. The sample consists of 95,000 to 150,000 clones, around 92% of them appearing once. Sequencing was performed on blood. Receptors were obtained from a man aged 50 or older in good health. CDR3s include the opening cysteine and the closing phenylalanine or tryptophan. The order of the fields is J gene, V gene, CDR3 length, clone size, D gene, CDR3 protein, CDR3 DNA. The D gene is left open where the match is weak. Clone size is given for some rows only: seen once, a few or many times, or a class if the clone is expanded.

TRBJ1-1 | TRBV19 | 16 | few | - | CASSISERRGRTEAFF | TGTGCCAGTAGTATATCCGAGCGAAGAGGGAGAACTGAAGCTTTCTTT
TRBJ2-2 | TRBV30 | 17 | - | - | CAWSVGHLIGNTGELFF | TGTGCCTGGAGTGTAGGACATTTGATTGGGAACACCGGGGAGCTGTTTTTT
TRBJ1-1 | TRBV18 | 14 | - | - | CASSPQGKNTEAFF | TGTGCCAGCTCACCACAGGGCAAGAACACTGAAGCTTTCTTT
TRBJ2-2 | TRBV24-1 | 16 | - | - | CATSDPGTADTGELFF | TGTGCCACCAGTGACCCAGGGACGGCGGACACCGGGGAGCTGTTTTTT
TRBJ2-7 | TRBV12-3/TRBV12-4 | 13 | - | - | CASSEDGSYEQYF | TGTGCCAGCAGTGAGGACGGTTCCTACGAGCAGTACTTC
TRBJ1-1 | TRBV11-2 | 17 | - | - | CASRLGWGSEGNTEAFF | TGTGCCAGCAGGTTGGGGTGGGGCTCGGAGGGGAACACTGAAGCTTTCTTT
TRBJ2-1 | TRBV19 | 15 | few | TRBD2 | CASRQAGAGRNEQFF | TGTGCCAGTAGGCAAGCGGGGGCCGGGCGGAATGAGCAGTTCTTC
TRBJ2-7 | TRBV9 | 14 | - | - | CASSVGQGSSEQYF | TGTGCCAGCAGCGTAGGGCAGGGCAGCAGCGAGCAGTACTTC
TRBJ1-1 | TRBV6-1 | 14 | - | - | CASSEMGFRTEAFF | TGTGCCAGCAGTGAAATGGGGTTTCGCACTGAAGCTTTCTTT
TRBJ1-5 | TRBV19 | 13 | - | - | CAGSEGRNQPQHF | TGTGCCGGGTCAGAGGGACGCAATCAGCCCCAGCATTTT
TRBJ1-2 | TRBV3-1/TRBV3-2 | 15 | - | TRBD1 | CASSQERQGAYGYTF | TGTGCCAGCAGCCAAGAGCGACAGGGGGCTTATGGCTACACCTTC
TRBJ1-2 | TRBV6-2/TRBV6-3 | 12 | - | - | CASSYSQNLYTF | TGTGCCAGCAGTTACTCCCAGAACCTCTACACCTTC
TRBJ1-2 | TRBV15 | 13 | - | - | CATSTGGGYGYTF | TGTGCCACCAGCACCGGTGGTGGATATGGCTACACCTTC
TRBJ1-6 | TRBV5-1 | 16 | - | - | CASSLGSYSYNSPLHF | TGCGCCAGCAGCTTGGGTAGCTATTCCTATAATTCACCCCTCCACTTT
TRBJ1-2 | TRBV15 | 16 | - | TRBD1 | CATSRSTWGQGDGYTF | TGTGCCACCAGCAGGTCCACCTGGGGACAGGGCGACGGCTACACCTTC
TRBJ2-2 | TRBV30 | 12 | - | - | CAWSHNTGELFF | TGTGCCTGGAGCCACAACACCGGGGAGCTGTTTTTT
TRBJ2-7 | TRBV2 | 13 | - | - | CASREDTEYEQYF | TGTGCCAGCAGGGAGGACACGGAGTACGAGCAGTACTTC
TRBJ1-2 | TRBV6-5 | 15 | - | TRBD1 | CASSPIFGQGYGYTF | TGTGCCAGCAGTCCCATTTTCGGACAGGGCTATGGCTACACCTTC
TRBJ2-3 | TRBV5-1 | 15 | - | TRBD2 | CASSLYGGSTDTQYF | TGCGCCAGCAGCTTGTACGGGGGGAGCACAGATACGCAGTATTTT
TRBJ1-1 | TRBV7-2 | 13 | - | - | CASSLYSNTEAFF | TGTGCCAGCAGCTTATACTCGAACACTGAAGCTTTCTTT
TRBJ2-7 | TRBV5-8 | 15 | - | - | CASSLGWTPSYEQYF | TGTGCCAGCAGCTTGGGCTGGACCCCCTCCTACGAGCAGTACTTC
TRBJ2-3 | TRBV14 | 12 | once | - | CASSPYSDTQYF | TGTGCCAGCAGCCCGTACTCAGATACGCAGTATTTT
TRBJ1-2 | TRBV2 | 14 | - | TRBD1 | CASSGTGGGYGYTF | TGTGCCAGCAGTGGGACAGGGGGCGGCTATGGCTACACCTTC
TRBJ2-1 | TRBV21-1 | 19 | - | - | CASSKKGGGGAVIYNEQFF | TGTGCCAGCAGCAAAAAGGGTGGCGGGGGGGCCGTAATATACAATGAGCAGTTCTTC
TRBJ1-1 | TRBV20-1 | 12 | - | - | CSASRMNTEAFF | TGCAGTGCTAGTAGAATGAACACTGAAGCTTTCTTT
TRBJ1-2 | TRBV29-1 | 13 | - | TRBD1 | CSVATGGDYGYTF | TGCAGCGTTGCCACAGGGGGCGACTATGGCTACACCTTC
TRBJ1-2 | TRBV27 | 10 | - | - | CASSPRGYTF | TGTGCCAGCAGTCCCCGGGGCTACACCTTC
TRBJ1-1 | TRBV2 | 13 | - | - | CASRGGLGSEAFF | TGTGCCAGCAGGGGGGGGTTAGGATCTGAAGCTTTCTTT
TRBJ2-5 | TRBV7-2 | 14 | - | - | CASSPRSGSETQYF | TGTGCCAGCAGCCCCCGGTCAGGGTCAGAGACCCAGTACTTC
TRBJ1-1 | TRBV3-1/TRBV3-2 | 14 | - | - | CASSQDGGNTEAFF | TGTGCCAGCAGCCAAGACGGGGGGAACACTGAAGCTTTCTTT
TRBJ2-1 | TRBV5-1 | 12 | - | TRBD1 | CASRGQGAEQFF | TGCGCCAGCAGGGGACAGGGGGCCGAGCAGTTCTTC
TRBJ1-5 | TRBV6-1 | 15 | once | - | CASSEGGGPNQPQHF | TGTGCCAGCAGTGAAGGGGGTGGGCCAAATCAGCCCCAGCATTTT
TRBJ1-1 | TRBV19 | 15 | - | - | CASSIVGAANTEAFF | TGTGCCAGTAGTATAGTTGGGGCGGCGAACACTGAAGCTTTCTTT
TRBJ1-3 | TRBV3-1/TRBV3-2 | 17 | - | TRBD1 | CASSRGDRGFPGNTIYF | TGTGCCAGCAGCCGAGGGGACAGGGGGTTCCCTGGAAACACCATATATTTT
TRBJ1-1 | TRBV11-2 | 11 | - | - | CASSSNTEAFF | TGTGCCAGCAGCTCGAACACCGAAGCTTTCTTT
TRBJ1-1 | TRBV19 | 12 | - | - | CASRTGNTEAFF | TGTGCCAGTAGAACGGGGAACACTGAAGCTTTCTTT
TRBJ2-5 | TRBV4-2 | 14 | - | - | CASSQDAGKETQYF | TGTGCCAGCAGCCAAGACGCCGGAAAAGAGACCCAGTACTTC
TRBJ2-5 | TRBV9 | 15 | - | - | CASSGGGGPQETQYF | TGTGCCAGCAGCGGCGGAGGGGGGCCTCAAGAGACCCAGTACTTC